This TCR beta chain is drawn from a study of Ad26.COV2.S vaccination and SARS-CoV-2 variants. Overall study context: Ad26.COV2.S was injected intramuscularly once or twice, 56 days apart.

The germline V gene has CDR1 LNHDA and CDR2 SQIVND (reference sequence). The CDR3 consists of 15 residues. V was pared by 4 bases and J by 2 bases, with 12 bases between. Treatment specified: roughly 19 received Ad26.COV2.S at low or high dose, single or two shots; roughly five received placebo; per-sample allocation not given. The samples date from day 63 after the first vaccine or placebo injection. The assay was immunoSEQ multiplex PCR, and TCRdb's table has in-frame clones only and misses some. This table holds some 480,000 clones, around 88% found once. This receptor was identified in a person aged 18-65 years who received the Ad26.COV2.S COVID-19 vaccine or a placebo. The rearrangement joins TRBV19 to TRBJ1-5; the D gene is possibly TRBD1 (6 bases). The specimen comprised peripheral blood, sampled in a trial of Ad26.COV2.S vaccine versus placebo. The CDR3: CASSTRQVGNQPQHF. The CDR3 coding sequence is TGTGCCAGTAGTACTCGACAGGTAGGCAATCAGCCCCAGCATTTT.